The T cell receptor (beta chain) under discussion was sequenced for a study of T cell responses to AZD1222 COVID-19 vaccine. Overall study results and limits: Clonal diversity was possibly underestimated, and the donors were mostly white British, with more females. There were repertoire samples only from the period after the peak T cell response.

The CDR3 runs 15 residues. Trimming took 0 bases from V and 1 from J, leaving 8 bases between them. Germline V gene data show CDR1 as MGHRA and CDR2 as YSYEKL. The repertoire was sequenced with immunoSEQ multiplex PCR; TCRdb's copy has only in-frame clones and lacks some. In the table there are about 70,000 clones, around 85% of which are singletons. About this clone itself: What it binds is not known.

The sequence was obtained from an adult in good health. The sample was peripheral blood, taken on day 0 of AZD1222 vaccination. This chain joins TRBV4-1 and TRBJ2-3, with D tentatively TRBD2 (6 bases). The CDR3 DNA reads TGCGCCAGCAGCCAAGAAGAGCGGGGCACAGATACGCAGTATTTT. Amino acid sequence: CASSQEERGTDTQYF.